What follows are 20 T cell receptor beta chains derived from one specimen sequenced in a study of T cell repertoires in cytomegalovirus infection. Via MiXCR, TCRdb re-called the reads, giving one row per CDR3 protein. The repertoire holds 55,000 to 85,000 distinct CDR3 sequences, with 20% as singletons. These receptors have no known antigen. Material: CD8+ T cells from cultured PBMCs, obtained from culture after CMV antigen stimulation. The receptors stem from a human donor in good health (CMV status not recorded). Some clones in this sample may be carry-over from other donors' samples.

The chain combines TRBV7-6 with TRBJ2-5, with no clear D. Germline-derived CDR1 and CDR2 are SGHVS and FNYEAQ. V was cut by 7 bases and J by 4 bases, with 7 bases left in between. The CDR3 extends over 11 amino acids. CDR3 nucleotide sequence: TGTGCCAGCATGACGGGAGAGACCCAGTACTTC. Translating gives CASMTGETQYF.

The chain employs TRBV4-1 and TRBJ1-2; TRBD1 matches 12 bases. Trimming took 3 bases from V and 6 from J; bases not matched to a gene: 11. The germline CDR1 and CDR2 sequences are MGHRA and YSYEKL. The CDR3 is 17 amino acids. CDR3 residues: CASSQRLPGQGADGYTF. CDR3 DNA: TGCGCCAGCAGCCAGAGGCTCCCGGGACAGGGGGCTGATGGCTACACCTTC.

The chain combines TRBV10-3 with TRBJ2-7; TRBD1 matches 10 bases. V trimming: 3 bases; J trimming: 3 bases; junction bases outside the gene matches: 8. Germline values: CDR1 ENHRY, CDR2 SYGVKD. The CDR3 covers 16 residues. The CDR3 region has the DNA TGTGCCATCAGTGATCTTAGACAGGGGGCTCTCTACGAGCAGTACTTC. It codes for CAISDLRQGALYEQYF.

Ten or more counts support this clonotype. CDR3: CASSLQGPVSNYEQYF. In DNA, the CDR3 is TGTGCCAGCAGTTTACAGGGGCCGGTCTCTAACTACGAGCAGTACTTC. The chain joins TRBV27 to TRBJ2-7; TRBD1 is a possible D gene (6 bases). The V end lost 2 bases, the J end lost 3 bases, and 17 bases lay between the germline ends. The CDR3 length is 16 residues. Per the germline V gene, CDR1 is MNHEY and CDR2 is SMNVEV (reference sequence).

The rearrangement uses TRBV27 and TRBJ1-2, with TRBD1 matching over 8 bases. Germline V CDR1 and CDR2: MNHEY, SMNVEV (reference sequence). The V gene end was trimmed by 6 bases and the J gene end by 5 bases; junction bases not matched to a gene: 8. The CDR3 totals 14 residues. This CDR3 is CASRGTGSLYGYTF. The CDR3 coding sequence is TGTGCCAGCAGAGGGACAGGTTCTTTGTATGGCTACACCTTC.

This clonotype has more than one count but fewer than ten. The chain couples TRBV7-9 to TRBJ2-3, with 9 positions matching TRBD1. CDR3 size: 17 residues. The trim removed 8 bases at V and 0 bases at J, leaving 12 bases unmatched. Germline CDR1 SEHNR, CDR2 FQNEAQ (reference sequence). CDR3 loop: CASGNRDRAASTDTQYF. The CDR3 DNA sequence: TGTGCCAGCGGTAACCGGGACAGGGCAGCCAGCACAGATACGCAGTATTTT.

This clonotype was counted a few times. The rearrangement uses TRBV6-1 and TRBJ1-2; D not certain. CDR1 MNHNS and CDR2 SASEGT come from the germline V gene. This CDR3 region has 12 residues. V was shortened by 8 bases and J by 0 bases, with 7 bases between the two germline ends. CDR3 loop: CASPDTNYGYTF. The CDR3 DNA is TGTGCCAGCCCTGACACTAACTATGGCTACACCTTC.

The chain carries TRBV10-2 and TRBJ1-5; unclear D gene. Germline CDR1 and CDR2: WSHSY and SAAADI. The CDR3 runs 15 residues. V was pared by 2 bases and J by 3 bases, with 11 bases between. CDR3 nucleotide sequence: TGCGCCAGCAGTGAGGGACCGCGACCCAATCAGCCCCAGCATTTT. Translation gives CASSEGPRPNQPQHF.

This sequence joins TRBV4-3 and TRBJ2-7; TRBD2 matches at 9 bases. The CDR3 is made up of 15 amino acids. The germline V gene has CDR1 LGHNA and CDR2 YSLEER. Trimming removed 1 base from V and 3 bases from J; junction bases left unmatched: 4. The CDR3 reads CASSQVLSGGYEQYF. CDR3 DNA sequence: TGCGCCAGCAGCCAAGTTCTTAGCGGGGGCTACGAGCAGTACTTC.

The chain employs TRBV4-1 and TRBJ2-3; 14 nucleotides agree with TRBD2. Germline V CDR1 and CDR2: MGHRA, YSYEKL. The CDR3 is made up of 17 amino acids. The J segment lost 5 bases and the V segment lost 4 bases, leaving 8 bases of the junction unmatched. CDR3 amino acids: CASSRRLAGGPGDTQYF. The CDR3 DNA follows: TGCGCCAGCAGCCGAAGACTAGCGGGGGGGCCGGGAGATACGCAGTATTTT.

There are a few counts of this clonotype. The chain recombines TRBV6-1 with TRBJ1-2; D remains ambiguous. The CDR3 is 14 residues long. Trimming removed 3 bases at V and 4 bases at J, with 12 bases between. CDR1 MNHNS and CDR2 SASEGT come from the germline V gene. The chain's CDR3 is CASSDSGVPYGYTF. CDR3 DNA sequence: TGTGCCAGCAGTGACAGCGGGGTTCCCTATGGCTACACCTTC.

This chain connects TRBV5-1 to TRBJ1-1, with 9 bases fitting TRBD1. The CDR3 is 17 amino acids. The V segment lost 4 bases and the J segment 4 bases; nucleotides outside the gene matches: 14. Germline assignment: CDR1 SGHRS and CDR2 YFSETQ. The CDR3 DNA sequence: TGCGCCAGCAGCACGGGGACAGGGACCTCGAGAACCACTGAAGCTTTCTTT. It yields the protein CASSTGTGTSRTTEAFF.

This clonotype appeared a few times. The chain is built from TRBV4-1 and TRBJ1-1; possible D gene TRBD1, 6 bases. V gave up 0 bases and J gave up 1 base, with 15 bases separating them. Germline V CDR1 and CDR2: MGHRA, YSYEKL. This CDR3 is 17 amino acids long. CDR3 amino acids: CASSQDGVGGRNTEAFF. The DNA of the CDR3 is TGCGCCAGCAGCCAAGATGGGGTGGGGGGGCGGAACACTGAAGCTTTCTTT.

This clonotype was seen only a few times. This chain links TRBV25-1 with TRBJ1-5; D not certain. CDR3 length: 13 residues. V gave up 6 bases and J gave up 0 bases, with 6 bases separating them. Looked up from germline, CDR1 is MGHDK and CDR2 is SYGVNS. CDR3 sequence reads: CASSKGSNQPQHF. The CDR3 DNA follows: TGTGCCAGCAGCAAAGGTAGCAATCAGCCCCAGCATTTT.

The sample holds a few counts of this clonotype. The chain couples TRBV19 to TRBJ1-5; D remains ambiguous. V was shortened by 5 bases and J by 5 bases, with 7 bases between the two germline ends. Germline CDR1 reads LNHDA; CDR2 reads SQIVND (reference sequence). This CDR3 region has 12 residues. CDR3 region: CASSPNDQPQHF. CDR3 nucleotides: TGTGCCAGTAGTCCAAACGATCAGCCCCAGCATTTT. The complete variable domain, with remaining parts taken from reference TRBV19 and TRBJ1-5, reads DGGITQSPKYLFRKEGQNVTLSCEQNLNHDAMYWYRQDPGQGLRLIYYSQIVNDFQKGDIAEGYSVSREKKESFPLTVTSAQKNPTAFYLCASSPNDQPQHFGDGTRLSIL.

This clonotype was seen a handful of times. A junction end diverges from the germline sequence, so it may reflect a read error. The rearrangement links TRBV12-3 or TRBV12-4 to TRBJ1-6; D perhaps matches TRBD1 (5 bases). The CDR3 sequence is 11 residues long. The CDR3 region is CASSDGGKDYF. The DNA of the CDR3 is TGTGCCAGCAGCGATGGGGGGAAAGATTACTTT.

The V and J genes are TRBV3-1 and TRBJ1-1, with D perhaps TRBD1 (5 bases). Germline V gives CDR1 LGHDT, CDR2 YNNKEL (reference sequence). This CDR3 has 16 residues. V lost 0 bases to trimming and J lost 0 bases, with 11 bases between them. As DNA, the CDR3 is TGTGCCAGCAGCCAAGATCTAGGGGAAATGAACACTGAAGCTTTCTTT. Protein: CASSQDLGEMNTEAFF.

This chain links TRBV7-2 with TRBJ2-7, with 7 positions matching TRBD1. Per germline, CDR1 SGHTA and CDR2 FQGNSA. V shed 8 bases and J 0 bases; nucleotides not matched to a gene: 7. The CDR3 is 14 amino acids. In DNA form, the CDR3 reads TGTGCCAGCTCTCCGGGACAGAGCTCCTACGAGCAGTACTTC. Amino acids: CASSPGQSSYEQYF.

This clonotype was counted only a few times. CDR3 region: CASSLGPGGESPLHF. In DNA form, the CDR3 reads TGTGCCAGCAGCTTAGGCCCAGGGGGCGAATCACCCCTCCACTTT. This rearrangement joins TRBV7-2 to TRBJ1-6, with 8 bases fitting TRBD1. CDR3 length: 15 amino acids. With V trimmed by 1 base and J by 10 bases, 6 bases remained unmatched. Germline V gene lookup returns CDR1 SGHTA and CDR2 FQGNSA.

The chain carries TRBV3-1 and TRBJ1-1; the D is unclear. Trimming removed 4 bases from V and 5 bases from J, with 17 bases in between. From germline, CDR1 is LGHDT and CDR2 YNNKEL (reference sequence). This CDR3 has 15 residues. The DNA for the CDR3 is TGTGCCAGCAGCCGGACCATAATGCGGGATACTGAAGCTTTCTTT. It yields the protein CASSRTIMRDTEAFF.